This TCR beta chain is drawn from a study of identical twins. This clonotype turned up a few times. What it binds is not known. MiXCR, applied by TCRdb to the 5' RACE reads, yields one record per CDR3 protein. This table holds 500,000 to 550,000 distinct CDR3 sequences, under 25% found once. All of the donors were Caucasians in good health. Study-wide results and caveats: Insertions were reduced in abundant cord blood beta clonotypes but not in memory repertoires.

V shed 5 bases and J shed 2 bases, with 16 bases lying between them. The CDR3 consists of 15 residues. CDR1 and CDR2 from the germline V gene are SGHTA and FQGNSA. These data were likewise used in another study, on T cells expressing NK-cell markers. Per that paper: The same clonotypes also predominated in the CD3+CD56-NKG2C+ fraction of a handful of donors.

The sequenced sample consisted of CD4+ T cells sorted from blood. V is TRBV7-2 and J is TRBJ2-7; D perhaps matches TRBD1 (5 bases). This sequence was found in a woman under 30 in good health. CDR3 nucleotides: TGTGCCAGCAGCCGCGACAGCCTACCTCCCTACGAGCAGTACTTC. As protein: CASSRDSLPPYEQYF.